This TCR beta chain was identified in a study of T cell repertoires in cytomegalovirus infection. TCRdb re-called the reads through MiXCR, storing one row per CDR3 protein. The table records about 83,000 distinct CDR3 sequences, roughly 25% of them present only once. General study results and limits: There were HLA-C-restricted CMV-specific TCR beta clonotypes dominating the ex vivo response.

Comment on this clonotype: Its antigen is unidentified.

The CDR3 runs 14 residues. V shed 8 bases, J shed 1 base, and the junction held 8 bases outside the gene matches. CDR1 and CDR2 from the germline V gene are SNHLY and FYNNEI. This TCR derives from a human donor in good health (CMV status not recorded). Some clones in this sample may be carry-over from other donors' samples. The source material was CD8+ T cells from cultured PBMCs, sampled from culture after CMV antigen stimulation. The V and J genes are TRBV2 and TRBJ2-7, with 7 bases that match TRBD1. CDR3 residues: CASAPGTVSYEQYF. CDR3 nucleotides: TGTGCCAGCGCTCCGGGGACAGTATCCTACGAGCAGTACTTC.